This T cell receptor (beta chain) stems from a study of T cell responses to AZD1222 COVID-19 vaccine. General study points: CD4 TCRs linked to vaccination spanned spike, dominating at 160-218 and 743-854. Receipt of two AZD1222 doses was followed by a rise in Spike-specific TCR breadth and depth. The study reported that nearly half of spike-specific TCRs target unmutated variant regions. Sampling that yielded the repertoires occurred only after the peak T cell response.

V shed 4 bases and J shed 0 bases, with 10 bases lying between them. The CDR3 loop spans 15 amino acids. The V gene's germline CDR1 is SGHNT and CDR2 YYREEE (reference sequence). This clone was recorded once. Its antigen is undetermined. Assay used: immunoSEQ multiplex PCR; TCRdb lists only in-frame clones, some missing. Found here are about 79,000 clones, roughly nine tenths of them singletons; the top ten hold 25% to 35%. Sequencing used peripheral blood, obtained 28 days after the second AZD1222 dose. The chain employs TRBV5-4 and TRBJ1-4; D is undetermined. This clonotype was sampled from an adult who received the AZD1222 COVID-19 vaccine. In DNA form, the CDR3 reads TGTGCCAGCAGCCGCTCATCTACAACTAATGAAAAACTGTTTTTT. This translates into CASSRSSTTNEKLFF.